This T cell receptor (beta chain) was sequenced in a study of blood T cell repertoires in COVID-19. Sequencing was performed with immunoSEQ multiplex PCR; in TCRdb, only in-frame clones are kept and a portion is missing. The sample shows 99,000 or so clones, roughly 76% of them seen only once. This clone has a single count. The CDR3 has 14 residues. Trimming cost V 4 bases and J 0 bases; bases outside gene matches: 0. In germline, CDR1 is KGHSH, CDR2 LQKENI. The TCR was taken from a woman in her sixties or seventies with acute or convalescent COVID-19. The chain couples TRBV18 to TRBJ1-3; 7 nucleotides line up with TRBD1. Material: peripheral blood. CDR3 protein: CASSRDSSGNTIYF. CDR3 nucleotide sequence: TGTGCCAGCTCACGGGACAGCTCTGGAAACACCATATATTTT.